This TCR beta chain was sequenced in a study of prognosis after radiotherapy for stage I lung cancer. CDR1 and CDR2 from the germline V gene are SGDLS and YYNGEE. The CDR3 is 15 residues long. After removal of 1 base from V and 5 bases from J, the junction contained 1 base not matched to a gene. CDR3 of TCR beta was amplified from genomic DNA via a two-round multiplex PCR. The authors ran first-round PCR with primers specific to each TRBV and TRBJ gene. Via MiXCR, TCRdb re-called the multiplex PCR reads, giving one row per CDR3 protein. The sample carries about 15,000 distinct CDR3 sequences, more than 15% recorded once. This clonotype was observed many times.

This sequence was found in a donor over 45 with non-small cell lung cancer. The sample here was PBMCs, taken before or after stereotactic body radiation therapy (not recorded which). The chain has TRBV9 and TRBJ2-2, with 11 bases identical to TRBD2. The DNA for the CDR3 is TGTGCCAGCAGCGTACTAGCGGGAGGAACCGGGGAGCTGTTTTTT. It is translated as CASSVLAGGTGELFF.